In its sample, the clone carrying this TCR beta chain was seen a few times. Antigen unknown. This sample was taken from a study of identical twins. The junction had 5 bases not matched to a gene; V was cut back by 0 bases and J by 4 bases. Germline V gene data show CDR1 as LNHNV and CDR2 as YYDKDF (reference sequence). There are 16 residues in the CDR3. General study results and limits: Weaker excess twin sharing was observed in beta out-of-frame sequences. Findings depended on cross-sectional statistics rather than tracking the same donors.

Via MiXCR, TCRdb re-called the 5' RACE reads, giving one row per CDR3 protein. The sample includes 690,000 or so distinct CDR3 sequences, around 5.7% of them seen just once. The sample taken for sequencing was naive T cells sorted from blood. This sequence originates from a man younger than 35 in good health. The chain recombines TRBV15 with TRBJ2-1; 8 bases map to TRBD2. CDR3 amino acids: CATSRELAADYNEQFF. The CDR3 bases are TGTGCCACCAGCAGAGAACTAGCGGCCGATTACAATGAGCAGTTCTTC.